A single sample gave rise to the 3 T cell receptor beta chains below, sequenced in a study of CD8 T cells in Susac syndrome. RNA amounts of roughly 0.45 to 1 ug underwent reverse transcription with random hexamers. TCRdb redid the calling of the immunoSEQ multiplex PCR reads with MiXCR, one entry per CDR3 protein. The sample holds over 95,000 distinct CDR3 sequences; around 90% are singletons and the top ten take around 0.14%. Sequenced sample: CD4+ T cells from PBMCs. The receptors were sampled from a human donor in good health.

V is TRBV19 and J is TRBJ1-1; 9 nucleotides agree with TRBD1. This CDR3 is built from 15 residues. From germline, CDR1 is LNHDA and CDR2 SQIVND (reference sequence). Germline trimming cut 3 bases from V and 1 base from J; bases unmatched to any gene: 3. The CDR3 region is CASSMPGQGNTEAFF. CDR3 nucleotide sequence: TGTGCCAGTAGTATGCCGGGACAGGGGAACACTGAAGCTTTCTTT.

The V gene is TRBV20-1, the J gene TRBJ2-5, with 8 bases that match TRBD2. Germline assignment: CDR1 DFQATT and CDR2 SNEGSKA (reference sequence). With 1 base clipped from V and 4 bases from J, the junction kept 5 bases outside the gene matches. The CDR3 contains 14 residues. CDR3: CSARGGTSRETQYF. In DNA, the CDR3 is TGCAGTGCTAGAGGTGGGACTAGTCGAGAGACCCAGTACTTC.

V is TRBV2 and J is TRBJ2-4; 9 bases align to TRBD2. This CDR3 is 21 amino acids long. Losses at the gene ends were 3 bases for V and 0 bases for J; bases not matched to a gene: 18. CDR1 is SNHLY, CDR2 FYNNEI, per germline. CDR3 bases: TGTGCCAGCAGTGACTTGGTGCGGGAGGGCTGGGAAGTTGGAGCCAAAAACATTCAGTACTTC. It is translated as CASSDLVREGWEVGAKNIQYF.